A single sample is the source of the 17 T cell receptor beta chains below, sequenced in a study of blood T cells in healthy people across ages. Through a sample-barcoded 5' primer and a J-beta primer mix, a second PCR was run for roughly 7 to 12 cycles. TCRdb re-called the 5' RACE reads through MiXCR, storing one row per CDR3 protein. The repertoire consists of fewer than 2,000,000 distinct CDR3 sequences, with about 35% occurring once and the leading ten covering around 11%. Sequenced: blood. The receptors derive from a woman aged 25 to 45 in good health.

The chain is built from TRBV20-1 and TRBJ2-3, with D hard to call. Trimming left V 3 bases short and J 5 bases short, with 6 bases between. In germline, CDR1 is DFQATT, CDR2 SNEGSKA (reference sequence). The CDR3 runs 11 residues. CDR3: CSASNGDTQYF. CDR3 in DNA: TGCAGTGCTAGTAATGGAGATACGCAGTATTTT.

This clonotype appeared many times. The chain joins TRBV5-1 to TRBJ2-3; tentative D call: TRBD2 (6 bases). The CDR3 is 15 amino acids. Per germline, CDR1 SGHRS and CDR2 YFSETQ. With 4 bases removed from V and 0 bases from J, the gap between germline ends came to 12 bases. The CDR3 DNA sequence: TGCGCCAGCAGCCCCAGCGGGCCTAGCACAGATACGCAGTATTTT. Amino acid sequence: CASSPSGPSTDTQYF. Drawing the rest from reference TRBV5-1 and TRBJ2-3, the complete variable domain is KAGVTQTPRYLIKTRGQQVTLSCSPISGHRSVSWYQQTPGQGLQFLFEYFSETQRNKGNFPGRFSGRQFSNSRSEMNVSTLELGDSALYLCASSPSGPSTDTQYFGPGTRLTVL.

The chain is built from TRBV6-1 and TRBJ1-4, with 9 bases matching TRBD1. This CDR3 comprises 15 residues. Per the germline V gene, CDR1 is MNHNS and CDR2 is SASEGT. V dropped 5 bases and J dropped 7; count of bases not matched to a gene: 8. The CDR3 bases are TGTGCCAGCAGTAACGACAGGGGGAGTATTGAAAAACTGTTTTTT. It codes for CASSNDRGSIEKLFF.

The chain is built from TRBV27 and TRBJ1-2, with 11 positions matching TRBD1. The CDR3 runs 15 residues. Germline lookup yields CDR1 MNHEY and CDR2 SMNVEV (reference sequence). The ends lost 4 bases at V and 4 bases at J; junction bases unmatched: 5. In nucleotides, the CDR3 is TGTGCCAGCAGTTCCGGGACAGGGGGGTCCTATGGCTACACCTTC. The encoded protein is CASSSGTGGSYGYTF.

This sequence joins TRBV11-3 and TRBJ2-7; no reliable D call. This CDR3 has 13 residues. Per germline, CDR1 SGHNT and CDR2 YENEEA. The V end was cut by 4 bases, the J end by 7 bases, with 14 bases between. The CDR3 protein is CASSYNPTEEQYF. The CDR3 coding sequence is TGTGCCAGCAGCTACAACCCTACGGAAGAGCAGTACTTC. The whole variable domain, filled in from reference TRBV11-3 and TRBJ2-7, reads EAGVVQSPRYKIIEKKQPVAFWCNPISGHNTLYWYLQNLGQGPELLIRYENEEAVDDSQLPKDRFSAERLKGVDSTLKIQPAELGDSAVYLCASSYNPTEEQYFGPGTRLTVT.

Written as DNA, the CDR3 is TGTGCCAGCAGCGCAAGCGGGGAGCTGTTTTTT. Protein: CASSASGELFF. This chain uses TRBV9 with TRBJ2-2; D gene unclear. V shed 3 bases and J shed 7 bases, with 4 bases lying between them. The V gene's germline CDR1 is SGDLS and CDR2 YYNGEE. CDR3 length: 11 amino acids.

The rearrangement joins TRBV20-1 to TRBJ2-5; D is ambiguous. TRBJ2-7 matches the DNA end more closely, so the J call is doubtful. The CDR3 has 12 residues. CDR1 is DFQATT, CDR2 SNEGSKA, per germline (reference sequence). The CDR3, as DNA: TGCAGTGCCCAACGGTGGAGCGACGAGCAGTACTTC. It specifies CSAQRWSDEQYF.

In this sample, this clonotype turned up a few times. J is TRBJ2-3 and V is TRBV15, with D perhaps TRBD2 (7 bases). CDR1 LNHNV and CDR2 YYDKDF come from the germline V gene (reference sequence). The V end lost 8 bases, the J end lost 6 bases, and 18 bases lay between the germline ends. The length of the CDR3 is 14 residues. CDR3 nucleotides: TGTGCCACCGCGAGGGGGGGGCCAGGGGATACGCAGTATTTT. Protein: CATARGGPGDTQYF.

The rearrangement joins TRBV2 to TRBJ2-5, with TRBD2 matching over 8 bases. This CDR3 region has 12 residues. Germline V gene data show CDR1 as SNHLY and CDR2 as FYNNEI. The V segment lost 8 bases and the J segment 5 bases; nucleotides outside the gene matches: 4. CDR3 bases: TGTGCCAGCGGCCGGGGGGGCGAGACCCAGTACTTC. Its translation is CASGRGGETQYF.

This clonotype was seen repeatedly, ten times or more. The CDR3 spells CSARELGEFF. DNA of the CDR3: TGCAGTGCTAGAGAGTTAGGGGAGTTCTTC. V gene TRBV20-1 combines with J gene TRBJ2-1, with D tentatively TRBD1 (5 bases). Germline V gene data show CDR1 as DFQATT and CDR2 as SNEGSKA (reference sequence). Trimming left V 0 bases short and J 14 bases short, with 8 bases between. The CDR3 has 10 amino acids.

This chain connects TRBV3-1 to TRBJ2-5; 7 positions match TRBD1. V lost 0 bases to trimming and J lost 4 bases; unmatched junction nucleotides: 8. The CDR3 covers 16 residues. Per the germline V gene, CDR1 is LGHDT and CDR2 is YNNKEL (reference sequence). CDR3 in DNA: TGTGCCAGCAGCCAAGATAGGGGGCCCACGGGAGAGACCCAGTACTTC. Translation gives CASSQDRGPTGETQYF.

This clonotype has just a few counts. The chain joins TRBV28 to TRBJ1-5; D gene ambiguous. Germline V gives CDR1 MDHEN, CDR2 SYDVKM. This CDR3 has 13 amino acids. V was cut by 7 bases and J by 7 bases, with 14 bases left in between. The CDR3 reads CASTFTVGQPQHF. The CDR3 bases are TGTGCCAGCACGTTTACCGTGGGCCAGCCCCAGCATTTT.

This clonotype was seen many times. The chain combines TRBV29-1 with TRBJ2-3; a possible D gene is TRBD1 (6 bases). V was cut by 5 bases and J by 6 bases, with 12 bases left in between. CDR1 is SQVTM, CDR2 ANQGSEA, per germline. There are 12 residues in the CDR3. The CDR3 DNA reads TGCAGCGTTATCAGGGGTAGCGATACGCAGTATTTT. This sequence encodes CSVIRGSDTQYF.

Only a few counts were recorded for this clonotype. V gene TRBV5-1 combines with J gene TRBJ2-1; D is possibly TRBD1 (5 bases). Germline-derived CDR1 and CDR2 are SGHRS and YFSETQ. The V end lost 3 bases, the J end lost 5 bases, and 15 bases lay between the germline ends. The CDR3 runs 15 residues. Here the CDR3 DNA reads TGCGCCAGCAGCTGGTTCAGGGCCTGGAACAATGAGCAGTTCTTC. Translation gives CASSWFRAWNNEQFF.

This clonotype showed up many times. The chain carries TRBV29-1 and TRBJ2-3, with 7 positions matching TRBD2. CDR1 is SQVTM and CDR2 is ANQGSEA in the germline V gene. The CDR3 is 12 residues long. With 6 bases clipped from V and 2 bases from J, the junction kept 2 bases outside the gene matches. CDR3 region: CSVRDYTDTQYF. The DNA for the CDR3 is TGCAGCGTCCGGGACTACACAGATACGCAGTATTTT.

CDR3 region: CASSWTGDCNEQYF. The DNA of the CDR3 is TGTGCCAGCAGCTGGACAGGGGACTGTAACGAGCAGTACTTC. The gene calls are TRBV2 and TRBJ2-7; 9 bases are shared with TRBD1. The CDR3 length is 14 residues. V was pared by 6 bases and J by 5 bases, with 8 bases of the junction left unmatched. Per germline, CDR1 SNHLY and CDR2 FYNNEI. Together with reference TRBV2 and TRBJ2-7, the CDR3 gives the full variable domain: EPEVTQTPSHQVTQMGQEVILRCVPISNHLYFYWYRQILGQKVEFLVSFYNNEISEKSEIFDDQFSVERPDGSNFTLKIRSTKLEDSAMYFCASSWTGDCNEQYFGPGTRLTVT.

This clonotype was seen many times. This sequence joins TRBV7-9 and TRBJ2-3, with D uncertain. The germline V gene encodes CDR1 SEHNR and CDR2 FQNEAQ (reference sequence). The CDR3 covers 11 residues. V lost 5 bases and J lost 3, with 3 bases in between. DNA for the CDR3: TGTGCCAGCAGCCAAACAGATACGCAGTATTTT. Its protein product is CASSQTDTQYF.